This T cell receptor beta chain was retrieved from a study of cytomegalovirus exposure and HLA in healthy donors. Sequencing used immunoSEQ multiplex PCR; TCRdb keeps in-frame clones, though not all of them. This table holds approximately 270,000 clones, approximately 86% found once. V trimming: 4 bases; J trimming: 6 bases; junction bases outside the gene matches: 9. Germline values: CDR1 MGHRA, CDR2 YSYEKL. The CDR3 covers 16 residues. The chain employs TRBV4-1 and TRBJ1-2, with 12 bases lining up with TRBD1. The source material was PBMCs. The TCR comes from a woman aged 18-29 years in good health and CMV-seronegative. The CDR3 spells CASSPHPGQGADGYTF. The CDR3 DNA is TGCGCCAGCAGCCCGCACCCGGGACAGGGGGCGGATGGCTACACCTTC.